The 23 T cell receptor beta chains given below trace back to one sample, sequenced in a study of T cells in Graves' hyperthyroidism and ophthalmopathy (dated by TCRdb to about 2019). The library was built by means of multiplex PCR. These reads were obtained on an Illumina HiSeq 2000. The TCR beta CDR3 regions were amplified from the RNA transcripts. The first round of RT-PCR for the TCR CDR3 was performed with the HTBI primer set and the Qiagen OneStep RT-PCR kit. The public reads were quality trimmed at Q25 with fastp and then assembled into clones with MiXCR by TCRdb, keeping productive beta chains. Every entry covers one CDR3 protein and lists the most common genes and DNA from its rows. Recorded for this sample are roughly 560,000 distinct CDR3 sequences; about 14% of them occurred a single time. Around 4.1% of the sample is taken by the ten largest. Sequencing was done on a sample of blood. These receptors all stem from a woman aged 40 to 50 with Graves' ophthalmopathy.

This clonotype was counted only a few times. The chain joins TRBV19 to TRBJ1-5, with TRBD1 matching 7 bases. The CDR3 extends over 15 amino acids. With V trimmed by 4 bases and J by 2 bases, 5 bases remained unmatched. Germline CDR1 is LNHDA and CDR2 is SQIVND (reference sequence). The CDR3: CASSTLGQGNQPQHF. Written as DNA, the CDR3 is TGTGCCAGTAGTACTTTAGGACAGGGCAATCAGCCCCAGCATTTT. The full variable domain, completed using reference TRBV19 and TRBJ1-5, is DGGITQSPKYLFRKEGQNVTLSCEQNLNHDAMYWYRQDPGQGLRLIYYSQIVNDFQKGDIAEGYSVSREKKESFPLTVTSAQKNPTAFYLCASSTLGQGNQPQHFGDGTRLSIL.

This clonotype was seen at least ten times. The J gene is TRBJ2-7, the V gene TRBV30; D uncertain. Trimming removed 4 bases from V and 2 bases from J, with 15 bases in between. Germline-derived CDR1 and CDR2 are GTSNPN and SVGIG (reference sequence). The CDR3 extends over 14 amino acids. CDR3 bases: TGTGCCTGGACCCCAGGCACGGTGACCTACGAGCAGTACTTC. Translation gives CAWTPGTVTYEQYF.

This clonotype was picked up many times. The gene calls are TRBV12-3 or TRBV12-4 and TRBJ1-5; no reliable D call. CDR3 size: 12 residues. Trimming cost V 6 bases and J 4 bases, with 7 bases left between them. This chain's CDR3 is CASRLLNQPQHF. The CDR3 DNA follows: TGTGCCAGCAGGTTATTAAATCAGCCCCAGCATTTT.

This clonotype was seen many times. This rearrangement joins TRBV7-8 to TRBJ1-5; tentatively, D is TRBD1 (5 bases). Germline loops: CDR1 SGHVS, CDR2 FQNEAQ. This CDR3 region has 15 residues. Trimming pared 5 bases from V and 2 bases from J, leaving 13 bases between. In DNA form, the CDR3 reads TGTGCCAGCAGCCCCAGGAGAGGGGGCAATCAGCCCCAGCATTTT. Its translation is CASSPRRGGNQPQHF. Looking up the rest from reference TRBV7-8 and TRBJ1-5 gives the full variable domain: GAGVSQSPRYKVAKRGQDVALRCDPISGHVSLFWYQQALGQGPEFLTYFQNEAQLDKSGLPSDRFFAERPEGSVSTLKIQRTQQEDSAVYLCASSPRRGGNQPQHFGDGTRLSIL.

Ten or more counts support this clonotype. This chain uses TRBV15 with TRBJ2-2; D may correspond to TRBD1 or TRBD2 (5 bases each). V gave up 5 bases and J gave up 2 bases, with 18 bases separating them. The V gene's germline CDR1 is LNHNV and CDR2 YYDKDF (reference sequence). The CDR3 sequence is 17 residues long. The CDR3, as DNA: TGTGCCACCAGCGAGGGAACGGGGCGCCTAAACACCGGGGAGCTGTTTTTT. As protein: CATSEGTGRLNTGELFF.

This clonotype showed up many times. V is TRBV20-1 and J is TRBJ2-2; D remains unclear. V was cut by 2 bases and J by 5 bases, with 6 bases left in between. CDR3 length: 12 amino acids. Germline-derived CDR1 and CDR2 are DFQATT and SNEGSKA (reference sequence). This CDR3 is CSARRGTGELFF. CDR3 in DNA: TGCAGTGCTAGACGCGGAACCGGGGAGCTGTTTTTT.

The chain uses TRBV6-2 or TRBV6-3 and TRBJ2-2; perhaps D is TRBD1 or TRBD2 (5 bases each). The V gene lost 5 bases and the J gene lost 8 bases, with 18 bases spanning the gap. There are 15 residues in the CDR3. The V gene's germline CDR1 is MNHEY and CDR2 SVGEGT. This CDR3 is CASSKHTRGSGELFF. CDR3 nucleotides: TGTGCCAGCAGTAAACACACTAGGGGATCAGGGGAGCTGTTTTTT.

As concerns this clonotype: Relative to the germline gene, one junction end is altered; a read error may explain this. V usage is TRBV7-3 and J usage is TRBJ2-7; tentatively, D is TRBD1 or TRBD2 (5 bases each). Looked up from germline, CDR1 is SGHTA and CDR2 is FQGTGA. The length of the CDR3 is 16 residues. CDR3: CASSLSGQGSFYERYF. CDR3 nucleotides: TGTGCCAGCAGCTTAAGCGGGCAGGGCAGTTTCTACGAGCGGTACTTC.

The chain has TRBV12-5 and TRBJ1-5, with 9 bases identical to TRBD1. Germline V gives CDR1 LGHNT, CDR2 FRNRAP. The ends lost 7 bases at V and 4 bases at J; junction bases unmatched: 11. The CDR3 runs to 16 residues. CDR3 DNA sequence: TGTGCTAGTGCCTCAGCCGGGACAGGGCTGAATCAGCCCCAGCATTTT. Protein product: CASASAGTGLNQPQHF.

This clonotype was seen at least ten times. The rearrangement links TRBV6-5 to TRBJ2-4; D is uncertain. The CDR3 runs to 15 residues. Germline V gene sequence: CDR1 MNHEY, CDR2 SVGAGI. Trimming stripped 5 bases from V and 4 bases from J, with 15 bases between. The CDR3 here is CASSHTQDGKNIQYF. DNA of the CDR3: TGTGCCAGCAGTCACACCCAAGACGGGAAAAACATTCAGTACTTC.

This clonotype has ten or more counts. The chain carries TRBV30 and TRBJ1-1; no definite D call. V was clipped by 4 bases and J by 3 bases, with 9 bases between them. Germline loops: CDR1 GTSNPN, CDR2 SVGIG (reference sequence). This CDR3 spans 12 amino acids. Here the CDR3 reads CAWMEGYTEAFF. In nucleotides, the CDR3 is TGTGCCTGGATGGAGGGTTACACTGAAGCTTTCTTT.

This clonotype has ten or more counts. This chain links TRBV12-3 or TRBV12-4 with TRBJ1-1; 7 nucleotides match TRBD1. CDR3 size: 11 residues. The trim removed 4 bases at V and 9 bases at J, leaving 2 bases unmatched. The CDR3: CASSSGQKAFF. In nucleotides, the CDR3 is TGTGCCAGCAGTTCGGGACAGAAAGCTTTCTTT.

This clonotype was detected only a few times. In DNA form, the CDR3 reads TGTGCCAGCAGTTTCCTCAGCCCGTCTGGGGCCAACGTCCTGACTTTC. Translated: CASSFLSPSGANVLTF. The V call is TRBV27, the J call TRBJ2-6; D ambiguous. From germline, CDR1 is MNHEY and CDR2 SMNVEV (reference sequence). V lost 3 bases, J lost 1 base, and 10 bases lay in between. This CDR3 has 16 residues.

This clonotype was counted a few times. The chain couples TRBV7-2 to TRBJ2-4, with 9 bases fitting TRBD1. J lost 7 bases, V lost 7 bases, and 5 bases had no gene match. CDR1 and CDR2 from the germline V gene are SGHTA and FQGNSA. This CDR3 contains 13 residues. In DNA form, the CDR3 reads TGTGCCAGCACCAGGACAGGGGTGAACATTCAGTACTTC. It specifies CASTRTGVNIQYF.

This clonotype was seen many times. The V and J genes are TRBV11-1 and TRBJ2-2; D gene uncertain. V was clipped by 2 bases and J by 3 bases, with 7 bases between them. The CDR3 is 14 residues long. Looked up from germline, CDR1 is SGHAT and CDR2 is FQDESV (reference sequence). CDR3 in amino acids: CASSLSEHTGELFF. In DNA, the CDR3 is TGTGCCAGCAGCTTATCGGAACACACCGGGGAGCTGTTTTTT.

The rearrangement uses TRBV27 and TRBJ1-5; TRBD1 matches 9 bases. The CDR3 has 16 residues. After removal of 4 bases from V and 4 bases from J, the junction contained 8 bases not matched to a gene. The germline CDR1 and CDR2 sequences are MNHEY and SMNVEV (reference sequence). The CDR3 DNA follows: TGTGCCAGCAGTTCAGGACAGGGGTCTACGAATCAGCCCCAGCATTTT. Amino acids: CASSSGQGSTNQPQHF.

V gene TRBV7-2 combines with J gene TRBJ2-7, with 8 bases lining up with TRBD1. The V and J ends lost 5 bases and 6 bases, in that order; junction bases with no gene match: 6. In germline, CDR1 is SGHTA, CDR2 FQGNSA. The CDR3 covers 13 residues. Here the CDR3 DNA reads TGTGCCAGCAGCCCCTGGACAGGGCCCGAGCAGTACTTC. Translating gives CASSPWTGPEQYF. Based on the CDR3 plus reference TRBV7-2 and TRBJ2-7, the full variable domain is GAGVSQSPSNKVTEKGKDVELRCDPISGHTALYWYRQSLGQGLEFLIYFQGNSAPDKSGLPSDRFSAERTGGSVSTLTIQRTQQEDSAVYLCASSPWTGPEQYFGPGTRLTVT.

This clonotype was seen many times. The chain links TRBV2 to TRBJ2-5, with 11 bases lining up with TRBD2. Germline CDR1 and CDR2: SNHLY and FYNNEI. The V segment lost 3 bases and the J segment 4 bases; nucleotides outside the gene matches: 4. This CDR3 is 15 amino acids long. The CDR3 coding sequence is TGTGCCAGCAGTGATGGGACTAGCGGCTTAGAGACCCAGTACTTC. Amino acid sequence: CASSDGTSGLETQYF.

This clonotype was detected many times. The rearrangement joins TRBV2 to TRBJ2-4, with 8 bases identical to TRBD1. Germline trimming cut 3 bases from V and 3 bases from J; bases unmatched to any gene: 7. The germline V gene has CDR1 SNHLY and CDR2 FYNNEI. The CDR3 spans 16 residues. The CDR3 here is CASSDLLTGVKNIQYF. CDR3 DNA sequence: TGTGCCAGCAGTGATCTCTTGACAGGGGTCAAAAACATTCAGTACTTC.

This clonotype appeared many times. V usage is TRBV28 and J usage is TRBJ1-5; perhaps TRBD1 as D (6 bases). CDR1 MDHEN and CDR2 SYDVKM come from the germline V gene. Trimming pared 10 bases from V and 2 bases from J, leaving 9 bases between. There are 12 residues in the CDR3. The CDR3 coding sequence is TGTGCCACCCACAGGGGCAATCAGCCCCAGCATTTT. This encodes CATHRGNQPQHF.

This clonotype was found many times. This sequence joins TRBV7-9 and TRBJ1-2, with 7 bases that match TRBD1. The CDR3 consists of 15 residues. Germline CDR1 reads SEHNR; CDR2 reads FQNEAQ (reference sequence). V was pared by 2 bases and J by 6 bases, with 9 bases of the junction left unmatched. As DNA, the CDR3 is TGTGCCAGCAGCTTAAGGCAGGGGGAGAAGGATGGCTACACCTTC. Translation gives CASSLRQGEKDGYTF.

The J gene is TRBJ2-2, the V gene TRBV25-1; D perhaps matches TRBD2 (6 bases). The CDR3 is made up of 14 amino acids. From germline, CDR1 is MGHDK and CDR2 SYGVNS. V lost 4 bases and J lost 6, with 12 bases in between. This chain's CDR3 is CASSAGVLAGELFF. Written as DNA, the CDR3 is TGTGCCAGCAGTGCGGGGGTTTTGGCCGGGGAGCTGTTTTTT.

This clonotype appeared many times. This chain uses TRBV4-1 with TRBJ1-1; 12 bases are a match to TRBD1. Germline V gives CDR1 MGHRA, CDR2 YSYEKL. Trimming took 1 base from V and 10 from J; bases not matched to a gene: 7. There are 15 residues in the CDR3. CDR3 residues: CASSQAVGQGAPAFF. The CDR3 DNA sequence: TGCGCCAGCAGCCAAGCGGTGGGACAGGGGGCCCCAGCTTTCTTT.